These 26 T cell receptor beta chains came from one sample sequenced in a study of blood T cell repertoires in COVID-19. Libraries were prepared by immunoSEQ multiplex PCR; TCRdb keeps only in-frame clonotypes and omits some of them. The table shows hundreds of thousands of clones, with 85% to 90% occurring only once. Sequences were obtained from PBMCs or T cells enriched from blood (not recorded which). These receptor sequences come from a man aged 25-45 years who had recovered from COVID-19.

The chain couples TRBV6-1 to TRBJ1-4, with unresolved D. V shed 2 bases and J shed 5 bases, with 15 bases lying between them. The length of the CDR3 is 16 residues. CDR1 is MNHNS and CDR2 is SASEGT in the germline V gene. The CDR3 region has the DNA TGTGCCAGCAGTGAAATTAGCTACGAACCAAATGAAAAACTGTTTTTT. Translating it yields CASSEISYEPNEKLFF.

This sequence joins TRBV28 and TRBJ2-7; TRBD1 might be the D (5 bases). Germline CDR1 MDHEN, CDR2 SYDVKM. Trimming shortened V by 4 bases and J by 4 bases, and 17 bases separated the two germline ends. The CDR3 spans 15 residues. CDR3 coding DNA: TGTGCCAGCAGTTATTTTGGGGCAGGGCAGTACGAGCAGTACTTC. Encoded protein: CASSYFGAGQYEQYF. The variable domain in full, completed from reference TRBV28 and TRBJ2-7, reads DVKVTQSSRYLVKRTGEKVFLECVQDMDHENMFWYRQDPGLGLRLIYFSYDVKMKEKGDIPEGYSVSREKKERFSLILESASTNQTSMYLCASSYFGAGQYEQYFGPGTRLTVT.

The CDR3 loop reads CASRSLNYGYTF. As DNA, the CDR3 is TGTGCCAGCCGCAGTCTGAACTATGGCTACACCTTC. The gene calls are TRBV28 and TRBJ1-2, with D uncertain. Per the germline V gene, CDR1 is MDHEN and CDR2 is SYDVKM. The CDR3 has 12 residues. The germline V and J ends were trimmed by 8 bases and 2 bases, with 9 bases remaining between them.

This clone is a singleton in its sample. The rearrangement links TRBV7-6 to TRBJ2-1; 9 nucleotides align to TRBD2. The CDR3 extends over 16 amino acids. The V segment lost 4 bases and the J segment 3 bases; nucleotides outside the gene matches: 7. Germline V gene lookup returns CDR1 SGHVS and CDR2 FNYEAQ. DNA of the CDR3: TGTGCCAGCAGCTCTCCGGGTAGCGGGAGCTACAATGAGCAGTTCTTC. It specifies CASSSPGSGSYNEQFF.

This clone was detected only once. The chain joins TRBV2 to TRBJ1-3, with D uncertain. Germline V CDR1 and CDR2: SNHLY, FYNNEI. CDR3 size: 15 residues. The ends were cut back, 2 bases at V and 4 bases at J, with 12 bases in the middle. CDR3: CASSERSPGGNTIYF. DNA for the CDR3: TGTGCCAGCAGTGAAAGATCTCCAGGAGGAAACACCATATATTTT.

The rearrangement links TRBV9 to TRBJ2-7, with 10 positions matching TRBD2. This CDR3 has 14 amino acids. The trim removed 0 bases at V and 7 bases at J, leaving 4 bases unmatched. CDR1 SGDLS and CDR2 YYNGEE come from the germline V gene. The CDR3 reads CASSVASGSWEQYF. The CDR3 DNA follows: TGTGCCAGCAGCGTAGCTAGCGGGAGTTGGGAGCAGTACTTC.

The chain links TRBV28 to TRBJ2-1; the match to TRBD2 covers 7 bases. CDR3 length: 16 amino acids. J lost 9 bases, V lost 7 bases, and 18 bases had no gene match. Germline assignment: CDR1 MDHEN and CDR2 SYDVKM. The CDR3 bases are TGTGCCAGCACACAAAATACCCCGGGACTATCTTTTGAGCAGTTCTTC. Its translation: CASTQNTPGLSFEQFF.

This clone was counted a few times. This chain joins TRBV5-1 and TRBJ2-7, with D unclear. Germline-derived CDR1 and CDR2 are SGHRS and YFSETQ. The V end lost 4 bases, the J end lost 4 bases, and 12 bases lay between the germline ends. This CDR3 has 13 amino acids. CDR3 nucleotides: TGCGCCAGCAGCATGGGGTCGGAGTACGAGCAGTACTTC. Translation gives CASSMGSEYEQYF. Complete variable domain (other parts from reference TRBV5-1 and TRBJ2-7): KAGVTQTPRYLIKTRGQQVTLSCSPISGHRSVSWYQQTPGQGLQFLFEYFSETQRNKGNFPGRFSGRQFSNSRSEMNVSTLELGDSALYLCASSMGSEYEQYFGPGTRLTVT.

The gene calls are TRBV7-9 and TRBJ1-5, with 7 bases identical to TRBD1. The CDR3 is 15 amino acids. Germline-derived CDR1 and CDR2 are SEHNR and FQNEAQ (reference sequence). V gave up 6 bases and J gave up 0 bases; unmatched junction bases: 5. The CDR3 region is CASSSNRGSNQPQHF. The CDR3 DNA reads as TGTGCCAGCAGTTCTAACAGGGGTAGCAATCAGCCCCAGCATTTT.

The chain combines TRBV7-2 with TRBJ2-1; D uncertain. The germline V and J ends were trimmed by 2 bases and 3 bases, with 5 bases remaining between them. Germline lookup yields CDR1 SGHTA and CDR2 FQGNSA. The CDR3 sequence is 13 residues long. The CDR3 reads CASSLNNYNEQFF. The CDR3 coding sequence is TGTGCCAGCAGCTTAAACAACTACAATGAGCAGTTCTTC.

The chain combines TRBV7-9 with TRBJ2-4; 10 bases line up with TRBD2. The CDR3 sequence is 14 residues long. The V gene end was trimmed by 7 bases and the J gene end by 3 bases; junction bases not matched to a gene: 3. Germline assignment: CDR1 SEHNR and CDR2 FQNEAQ (reference sequence). Written as DNA, the CDR3 is TGTGCCAGCACCATAGCGGGAGGCAAAAACATTCAGTACTTC. Protein product: CASTIAGGKNIQYF.

The genes are TRBV6-5 and TRBJ2-2; 12 nucleotides agree with TRBD2. The junction had 7 bases not matched to a gene; V was cut back by 10 bases and J by 7 bases. In germline, CDR1 is MNHEY, CDR2 SVGAGI. This CDR3 has 14 amino acids. This CDR3 is CATGGTSGHGELFF. The CDR3 nucleotides are TGTGCCACGGGGGGGACTAGCGGGCACGGGGAGCTGTTTTTT.

The genes are TRBV28 and TRBJ1-2, with 7 bases fitting TRBD1. Germline V CDR1 and CDR2: MDHEN, SYDVKM. The CDR3 spans 13 residues. After removal of 6 bases from V and 4 bases from J, the junction contained 5 bases not matched to a gene. CDR3 amino acids: CASSQGTAYGYTF. CDR3 in DNA: TGTGCCAGCAGCCAAGGGACAGCCTATGGCTACACCTTC.

This clone appeared a single time. V and J are TRBV5-1 and TRBJ2-7, with D perhaps TRBD2 (6 bases). Trimming took off 1 base at V and 0 bases at J, with 11 bases between the two ends. The length of the CDR3 is 15 residues. In germline, CDR1 is SGHRS, CDR2 YFSETQ. The DNA of the CDR3 is TGCGCCAGCAGCTTGAGCGCCGGGAGCTCCTACGAGCAGTACTTC. This sequence encodes CASSLSAGSSYEQYF.

This clone was detected a few times. This chain uses TRBV28 with TRBJ2-7; 9 bases are a match to TRBD1. V lost 3 bases, J lost 4 bases, and 7 bases stayed unmatched. The CDR3 has 15 amino acids. Germline lookup yields CDR1 MDHEN and CDR2 SYDVKM. CDR3 amino acids: CASSFQGTGIYEQYF. The CDR3 DNA is TGTGCCAGCAGTTTTCAGGGGACAGGGATTTACGAGCAGTACTTC.

The gene calls are TRBV24-1 and TRBJ2-3, with 8 bases aligning to TRBD2. There are 17 residues in the CDR3. The germline V gene has CDR1 KGHDR and CDR2 SFDVKD. J lost 0 bases, V lost 5 bases, and 9 bases had no gene match. The CDR3 bases are TGTGCCACCAGTGCGGGATCGGGAGGGCAAAGCACAGATACGCAGTATTTT. It specifies CATSAGSGGQSTDTQYF.

This chain links TRBV21-1 with TRBJ1-1; the DNA was not used to check the table's D call, TRBD1. TRBV21-1 is tagged as a pseudogene. The CDR3 runs to 15 residues. The CDR3 loop is CARTPHGQPNTEAFF. CDR3 nucleotide sequence: TGTGCCAGGACCCCACATGGACAACCGAACACTGAAGCTTTCTTT.

The DNA for the CDR3 is TGTGCCAGCAGCCGCCTAGGGGCAGGTGAAGAGACCCAGTACTTC. It yields the protein CASSRLGAGEETQYF. The chain joins TRBV7-9 to TRBJ2-5, with D perhaps matching TRBD1 (5 bases). Germline CDR1 reads SEHNR; CDR2 reads FQNEAQ (reference sequence). Trimming shortened V by 5 bases and J by 3 bases, and 16 bases separated the two germline ends. This CDR3 has 15 residues.

Concerning this clone: Germline and junction disagree at one end, which may indicate a read error. The chain is built from TRBV7-2 and TRBJ2-5, with 10 bases matching TRBD2. Looked up from germline, CDR1 is SGHTA and CDR2 is FQGNSA. The length of the CDR3 is 15 residues. In DNA form, the CDR3 reads TGTGCCAGCAGCTTAGGCGGACTAGCGGTAGAGCCCCAGTACTTC. This gives the protein CASSLGGLAVEPQYF.

The J gene is TRBJ2-7, the V gene TRBV7-9; no firm D call. The germline V gene encodes CDR1 SEHNR and CDR2 FQNEAQ (reference sequence). The V end lost 5 bases, the J end lost 1 base, and 6 bases lay between the germline ends. The CDR3 totals 12 residues. The CDR3 DNA is TGTGCCAGCAGCGCACGGTCCTACGAGCAGTACTTC. Translated, it gives CASSARSYEQYF.

Only a few counts were recorded for this clone. The chain has TRBV2 and TRBJ1-5, with D tentatively TRBD1 (6 bases). Trimming took 7 bases from V and 7 from J, leaving 17 bases between them. CDR3 length: 14 amino acids. Germline lookup yields CDR1 SNHLY and CDR2 FYNNEI. The CDR3 region has the DNA TGTGCCAGCAAGTTACAGGGTCCGGGCCAGCCCCAGCATTTT. Translated, it gives CASKLQGPGQPQHF.

V usage is TRBV30 and J usage is TRBJ1-2, with D unclear. Per germline, CDR1 GTSNPN and CDR2 SVGIG (reference sequence). This CDR3 region has 14 residues. The ends were cut back, 3 bases at V and 4 bases at J, with 15 bases in the middle. The CDR3 nucleotides read TGTGCCTGGAGCTTCGGAGGAACCTCCTATGGCTACACCTTC. This codes for CAWSFGGTSYGYTF. Drawing the rest from reference TRBV30 and TRBJ1-2, the complete variable domain is SQTIHQWPATLVQPVGSPLSLECTVEGTSNPNLYWYRQAAGRGLQLLFYSVGIGQISSEVPQNLSASRPQDRQFILSSKKLLLSDSGFYLCAWSFGGTSYGYTFGSGTRLTVV.

The rearrangement uses TRBV19 and TRBJ1-6; D call uncertain. Germline CDR1 LNHDA, CDR2 SQIVND (reference sequence). Between the trimmed V and J ends, which lost 8 bases and 14 bases, there was a span of 28 bases. CDR3 length: 16 amino acids. CDR3 amino acids: CASGRGQAVKGVALHF. The CDR3 nucleotides are TGTGCCAGTGGCCGAGGGCAGGCCGTAAAGGGAGTAGCCCTCCACTTT.

The sample holds one count of this clone. V usage is TRBV7-2 and J usage is TRBJ2-7, with 12 nucleotides matching TRBD2. The CDR3 consists of 15 residues. V trimming: 1 base; J trimming: 6 bases; junction bases outside the gene matches: 4. Per the germline V gene, CDR1 is SGHTA and CDR2 is FQGNSA. CDR3 region: CASSLGLAGVSEQYF. CDR3 nucleotides: TGTGCCAGCAGCTTAGGACTAGCGGGAGTGAGCGAGCAGTACTTC.

V usage is TRBV19 and J usage is TRBJ1-4; D unresolved. The CDR3 has 16 amino acids. Germline CDR1 LNHDA, CDR2 SQIVND (reference sequence). V lost 3 bases to trimming and J lost 0 bases, with 11 bases between them. CDR3 DNA sequence: TGTGCCAGTAGTATGACTGGCCGCGCAACTAATGAAAAACTGTTTTTT. It yields the protein CASSMTGRATNEKLFF.

The genes are TRBV5-1 and TRBJ2-7; 10 bases are shared with TRBD2. V shed 3 bases, J shed 7 bases, and the junction held 10 bases outside the gene matches. This CDR3 region has 15 residues. The germline V gene has CDR1 SGHRS and CDR2 YFSETQ. CDR3 region: CASSWTPSGSGEQYF. CDR3 sequence (DNA): TGCGCCAGCAGCTGGACCCCTAGCGGGAGTGGGGAGCAGTACTTC.